The clone carrying this T cell receptor (beta chain) came up many times. Its antigen is unknown. Healthy Caucasian individuals from Russia aged about 6 to 90 served as donors. The authors extracted at least 5 micrograms of total RNA per sample. This sample was included in a study of blood T cells in healthy people across ages. Overall study results and limits: Higher diversity, along with more naive CD4+ cells, distinguished long-lived donors from aged donors. Strong correlation was found linking TCR beta diversity to naive T cell percentage.

Deletions cut 6 bases from V and 7 bases from J, with 26 bases between. The CDR3 is made up of 17 amino acids. The authors ran a second PCR of about 7 to 11 cycles using a sample-barcoded 5' primer and a J-beta primer mix. MiXCR was run by TCRdb on the 5' RACE reads, yielding one entry per CDR3 protein. The table lists more than 800,000 distinct CDR3 sequences, around 30% of them singletons. The gene calls are TRBV12-3 or TRBV12-4 and TRBJ2-3, with a possible D match to TRBD2 (5 bases). The sequence was obtained from an elderly woman in good health. Specimen: blood. This CDR3 is CASSLSVRALVYYTQYF. CDR3 DNA: TGTGCCAGCAGCCTTAGCGTACGGGCCCTAGTTTATTATACGCAGTATTTT.